This record concerns one T cell receptor beta chain sequence. The antigen is not known. Per germline, CDR1 SGHTA and CDR2 FQGTGA. The CDR3 runs to 15 residues. The V gene lost 4 bases and the J gene lost 3 bases, with 14 bases spanning the gap. The sample belongs to a study of cytomegalovirus exposure and HLA in healthy donors. Notes on the study in general: Presence/absence analysis assumed near-uniform sequencing depth across donors. Most TCR sequences showed up rarely, but some public TCRs showed up in many donors.

PCR involved 60 Vbeta and 13 Jbeta primers. Measured with immunoSEQ multiplex PCR; TCRdb has only the in-frame clones, and not every one. The sample's table shows tens of thousands of clones. The chain joins TRBV7-3 to TRBJ2-3; unclear D gene. Sequencing was carried out using PBMCs. The sequence was obtained from a man between 18 and 35 years old in good health and CMV-seropositive. For the CDR3, the DNA is TGTGCCAGCAGCTCCCGGAATGGGCCTACAGATACGCAGTATTTT. Protein sequence: CASSSRNGPTDTQYF.